A selection of T cell receptor beta chains follows, all from one sample in a study of blood T cell repertoires in COVID-19. Here immunoSEQ multiplex PCR was the method, and the copy in TCRdb shows in-frame clones only, minus some. The data contain about 140,000 clones, around 84% of them singletons. Sequenced input: peripheral blood. These receptors were obtained from an older woman with acute or convalescent COVID-19. The CDR3 runs from the conserved cysteine through the conserved F or W. A D gene is named only where the DNA matches it firmly. Rows may omit the clone size; those that give it use once, few, many or a size class.

J gene: TRBJ2-1
V gene: TRBV19
clone size: -
D gene: -
CDR3 DNA: TGTGCCAGTAGTACGGGGGTTGAGCAGTTCTTC
CDR3 protein: CASSTGVEQFF

J gene: TRBJ2-2
V gene: TRBV4-2
clone size: few
D gene: TRBD2
CDR3 DNA: TGTGCCAGCAGCCAAAAGGCTGTGCGGGGGGGTGTTAACACCGGGGAGCTGTTTTTT
CDR3 protein: CASSQKAVRGGVNTGELFF

J gene: TRBJ2-1
V gene: TRBV6-5
clone size: -
D gene: -
CDR3 DNA: TGTGCCAGCAGGAAGGACAGCAATGAGCAGTTCTTC
CDR3 protein: CASRKDSNEQFF

J gene: TRBJ1-4
V gene: TRBV5-1
clone size: -
D gene: TRBD1
CDR3 DNA: TGCGCCAGCAGCAACGGACAGGGGGTTGAAAAACTGTTTTTT
CDR3 protein: CASSNGQGVEKLFF

J gene: TRBJ1-1
V gene: TRBV5-1
clone size: -
D gene: TRBD1
CDR3 DNA: TGCGCCAGCAGCTTGGCCAGGGGGCGGTCTGAAGCTTTCTTT
CDR3 protein: CASSLARGRSEAFF

J gene: TRBJ1-2
V gene: TRBV7-2
clone size: -
D gene: -
CDR3 DNA: TGTGCCAGCAGCGACCGGATAGGGGGAAATGGCTACACCTTC
CDR3 protein: CASSDRIGGNGYTF

J gene: TRBJ1-4
V gene: TRBV28
clone size: -
D gene: -
CDR3 DNA: TGTGCCAGCAGTTTATTATCAGGGGATCAACTGTTTTTT
CDR3 protein: CASSLLSGDQLFF

J gene: TRBJ2-1
V gene: TRBV30
clone size: -
D gene: TRBD2
CDR3 DNA: TGTGCCTGGAGTGTCCCCTTCAGCGGGGGGGCTTACAATGAGCAGTTCTTC
CDR3 protein: CAWSVPFSGGAYNEQFF

J gene: TRBJ1-2
V gene: TRBV28
clone size: -
D gene: -
CDR3 DNA: TGTGCCAGCAGTGCCTTGGGCGGGAGATATGGCTACACCTTC
CDR3 protein: CASSALGGRYGYTF

J gene: TRBJ2-3
V gene: TRBV10-3
clone size: once
D gene: -
CDR3 DNA: TGTGCCATCAGTGAGTCGAGACAAGGCCAAGGGGGGGGGTCAGATACGCAGTATTTT
CDR3 protein: CAISESRQGQGGGSDTQYF